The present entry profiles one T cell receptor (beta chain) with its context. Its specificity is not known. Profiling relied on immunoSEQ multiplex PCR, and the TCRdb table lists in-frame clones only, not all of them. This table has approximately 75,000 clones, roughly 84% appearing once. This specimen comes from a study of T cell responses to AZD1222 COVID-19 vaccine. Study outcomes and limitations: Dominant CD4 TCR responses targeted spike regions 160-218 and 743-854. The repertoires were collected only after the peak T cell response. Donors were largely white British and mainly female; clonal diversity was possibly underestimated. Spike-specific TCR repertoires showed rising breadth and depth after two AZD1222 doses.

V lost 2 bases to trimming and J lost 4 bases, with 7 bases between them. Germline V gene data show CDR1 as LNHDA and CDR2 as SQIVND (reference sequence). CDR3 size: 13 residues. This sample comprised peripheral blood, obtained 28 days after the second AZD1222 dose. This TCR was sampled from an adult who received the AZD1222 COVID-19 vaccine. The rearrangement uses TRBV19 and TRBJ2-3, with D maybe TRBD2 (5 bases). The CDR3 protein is CASSITSADTQYF. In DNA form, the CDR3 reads TGTGCCAGTAGTATAACTAGTGCAGATACGCAGTATTTT. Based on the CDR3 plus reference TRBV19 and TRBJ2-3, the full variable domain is DGGITQSPKYLFRKEGQNVTLSCEQNLNHDAMYWYRQDPGQGLRLIYYSQIVNDFQKGDIAEGYSVSREKKESFPLTVTSAQKNPTAFYLCASSITSADTQYFGPGTRLTVL.